This T cell receptor beta chain is from a study of OX40 agonist ivuxolimab in advanced cancers. About the study: Intravenous ivuxolimab was administered to patients every 2 weeks at 0.01 to 10 mg/kg.

This CDR3 is built from 13 residues. Germline V gives CDR1 MNHNY, CDR2 SVGAGI (reference sequence). Trimming took off 6 bases at V and 2 bases at J, with 11 bases between the two ends. Sequenced by immunoSEQ multiplex PCR; TCRdb stores in-frame clones only, minus some. The sample consists of roughly 80,000 clones, 75% to 90% of them appearing once. The sample in question was CD4+ or CD8+ T cells sorted from blood, obtained in a trial of the OX40 agonist ivuxolimab. The chain couples TRBV6-6 to TRBJ2-7; perhaps D is TRBD1 or TRBD2 (5 bases each). This receptor was identified in an adult with an advanced solid tumor such as melanoma, head and neck, liver or kidney cancer. The CDR3 DNA follows: TGTGCCAGCAGCAAAGGGACCACCTACGAGCAGTACTTC. Amino acid sequence: CASSKGTTYEQYF.